The entry below describes one T cell receptor beta chain. Germline and junction disagree at one end, which may indicate a read error. As it was prepared, the TCRbeta library received unique molecular identifiers. TCRdb re-derived calls from the PCR reads in MiXCR, one entry per CDR3 protein. The table includes just over 350,000 distinct CDR3 sequences, roughly 13% detected once. This sample was included in a study of T-cell reconstitution after alpha-beta-depleted transplantation in children. Material: PBMCs, obtained from the stem cell graft. This TCR derives from a human donor who donated a stem cell graft to a child with Fanconi anemia.

The CDR3 DNA reads TGTGCCAGCAGTTCTGCAGGGGACAGGGCAAATGATGAGCAGCTCTTC. Residues: CASSSAGDRANDEQLF. This rearrangement joins TRBV28 to TRBJ2-1; TRBD1 agrees at 9 bases. The CDR3 length is 16 residues. From germline, CDR1 is MDHEN and CDR2 SYDVKM.